Shown below are 25 T cell receptor beta chains from a single sample sequenced in a study of blood T cells in healthy people across ages. Primers used in a second PCR of about 7 to 12 cycles were a sample-barcoded 5' primer and a J-beta primer mix. TCRdb recomputed calls from the 5' RACE reads with MiXCR, one row per CDR3 protein. The repertoire consists of over a million distinct CDR3 sequences, with around 39% occurring once and the leading ten covering 7.9%. The sequenced sample consisted of blood. These receptors all come from a woman aged 18-30 years in good health.

This sequence joins TRBV6-5 and TRBJ2-1; 11 bases map to TRBD2. Germline loops: CDR1 MNHEY, CDR2 SVGAGI. This CDR3 has 15 residues. Unmatched junction bases numbered 4, after V lost 6 bases and J lost 3 bases. The CDR3 is CASRLGTSGYNEQFF. The CDR3 nucleotides read TGTGCCAGCAGGCTGGGGACTAGCGGCTACAATGAGCAGTTCTTC.

In this sample, this clonotype turned up a few times. This sequence joins TRBV20-1 and TRBJ1-2; D call uncertain. CDR3 length equals 16 residues. Between the trimmed V and J ends, which lost 3 bases and 2 bases, there was a span of 19 bases. CDR1 DFQATT and CDR2 SNEGSKA come from the germline V gene (reference sequence). As DNA, the CDR3 is TGCAGTGCTAGTGCCTCTCTTCTGTCCGGGAACTATGGCTACACCTTC. Its translation: CSASASLLSGNYGYTF.

The chain couples TRBV20-1 to TRBJ1-2; 9 nucleotides line up with TRBD1. The CDR3 consists of 14 residues. The germline gives CDR1 DFQATT, CDR2 SNEGSKA (reference sequence). Trimming cost V 6 bases and J 6 bases; bases outside gene matches: 11. CDR3 sequence (DNA): TGCAGTGCCGGTACCTCGACAGGGGGGCATGGCTACACCTTC. This encodes CSAGTSTGGHGYTF.

This clonotype was observed a handful of times. The rearrangement links TRBV12-3 or TRBV12-4 to TRBJ1-2; D is uncertain. V lost 4 bases to trimming and J lost 4 bases, with 10 bases between them. The CDR3 sequence is 13 residues long. The CDR3 nucleotides read TGTGCCAGCAGTTCCCTTGGCATCTATGGCTACACCTTC. Amino acid sequence: CASSSLGIYGYTF.

CDR3 region: CASSERTGGYGYTF. CDR3 in DNA: TGTGCCAGCAGCGAGCGGACAGGCGGTTATGGCTACACCTTC. V and J are TRBV9 and TRBJ1-2; 7 positions match TRBD1. The V gene's germline CDR1 is SGDLS and CDR2 YYNGEE. V gave up 3 bases and J gave up 5 bases; unmatched junction bases: 7. This CDR3 spans 14 amino acids.

The sample holds one count of this clonotype. One end of the junction varies from germline; a read error may be responsible. The V call is TRBV6-5, the J call TRBJ2-7; maybe TRBD2 (6 bases). CDR1 and CDR2 (germline): MNHEY, SVGAGI. The CDR3 is 16 amino acids. This CDR3 reads CVSGGAGLQVPYEQYF. CDR3 nucleotide sequence: TGTGTCAGCGGAGGGGCGGGTCTTCAGGTCCCCTACGAGCAGTACTTC.

This sequence joins TRBV2 and TRBJ2-1; tentatively, D is TRBD1 (5 bases). There are 13 residues in the CDR3. Trimming took off 7 bases at V and 8 bases at J, with 15 bases between the two ends. CDR1 and CDR2 from the germline V gene are SNHLY and FYNNEI. The CDR3 DNA is TGTGCCAGCATCCCAGGGTCTCTGCATGAGCAGTTCTTC. Protein: CASIPGSLHEQFF.

At least ten counts were recorded for this clonotype. The chain couples TRBV6-2 or TRBV6-3 to TRBJ2-7; D not resolved. The ends were cut back, 0 bases at V and 3 bases at J, with 6 bases in the middle. CDR1 is MNHEY, CDR2 SVGEGT, per germline. CDR3 length equals 13 residues. CDR3 protein: CASSYSGNYEQYF. CDR3 coding DNA: TGTGCCAGCAGTTACTCTGGGAACTACGAGCAGTACTTC.

The chain combines TRBV14 with TRBJ2-7; D is perhaps TRBD1 or TRBD2 (5 bases each). The V end lost 4 bases, the J end lost 8 bases, and 15 bases lay between the germline ends. The CDR3 contains 13 residues. Germline CDR1 reads SGHDN; CDR2 reads FVKESK. This CDR3 is CASSLYAPGQQYF. The CDR3, as DNA: TGTGCCAGCAGCCTTTATGCTCCGGGACAGCAGTACTTC. Complete variable domain (other parts from reference TRBV14 and TRBJ2-7): EAGVTQFPSHSVIEKGQTVTLRCDPISGHDNLYWYRRVMGKEIKFLLHFVKESKQDESGMPNNRFLAERTGGTYSTLKVQPAELEDSGVYFCASSLYAPGQQYFGPGTRLTVT.

This clonotype was observed a few times. The chain uses TRBV4-1 and TRBJ1-1; 8 bases fit TRBD1. CDR1 is MGHRA, CDR2 YSYEKL, per germline. CDR3 length: 16 residues. The J segment lost 6 bases and the V segment lost 3 bases, leaving 12 bases of the junction unmatched. The CDR3, as DNA: TGCGCCAGCAGCCACCTCCCTCAGGGGGCGCTTCCTGAAGCTTTCTTT. This sequence encodes CASSHLPQGALPEAFF.

The chain combines TRBV14 with TRBJ2-3, with 9 bases that match TRBD2. The CDR3 contains 16 residues. Trimming at V came to 4 bases and at J to 2 bases, leaving 7 bases not matched to a gene. Germline V gene lookup returns CDR1 SGHDN and CDR2 FVKESK. The CDR3 DNA reads as TGTGCCAGCAGCCTGAGAGTAGCGGGGGACACAGATACGCAGTATTTT. This sequence encodes CASSLRVAGDTDTQYF.

V is TRBV20-1 and J is TRBJ2-3; D is possibly TRBD2 (5 bases). V was shortened by 8 bases and J by 0 bases, with 18 bases between the two germline ends. Germline values: CDR1 DFQATT, CDR2 SNEGSKA (reference sequence). The CDR3 sequence is 15 residues long. In DNA form, the CDR3 reads TGCAGTCTACTAGACCGTCGAGCTAGCACAGATACGCAGTATTTT. Encoded protein: CSLLDRRASTDTQYF.

This chain connects TRBV29-1 to TRBJ2-7, with 8 nucleotides matching TRBD2. Germline CDR1 is SQVTM and CDR2 is ANQGSEA. This CDR3 contains 13 residues. Here the CDR3 reads CRALAGYGYEQYF. CDR3 DNA sequence: TGCAGAGCCCTAGCGGGCTATGGATACGAGCAGTACTTC.

The chain combines TRBV4-1 with TRBJ1-1; no reliable D call. The CDR3 is made up of 14 amino acids. CDR1 MGHRA and CDR2 YSYEKL come from the germline V gene. Trimming left V 8 bases short and J 1 base short, with 14 bases between. CDR3 nucleotides: TGCGCCAGCTCCGGGCCCCTAAAGAACACTGAAGCTTTCTTT. Protein: CASSGPLKNTEAFF.

A few counts support this clonotype. This chain joins TRBV2 and TRBJ2-7; the match to TRBD2 covers 7 bases. The ends lost 6 bases at V and 0 bases at J; junction bases unmatched: 11. CDR3 length equals 16 residues. Germline V CDR1 and CDR2: SNHLY, FYNNEI. CDR3 protein: CASRGGLSGSSYEQYF. In nucleotides, the CDR3 is TGTGCCAGCAGGGGGGGACTATCGGGAAGCTCCTACGAGCAGTACTTC.

This rearrangement joins TRBV12-3 or TRBV12-4 to TRBJ1-2; TRBD1 might be the D (6 bases). V was trimmed by 6 bases and J by 4 bases, leaving 15 bases between them. This CDR3 spans 14 amino acids. CDR3 sequence: CASSYLLQGYGYTF. The CDR3 DNA reads TGTGCCAGCAGCTATCTTTTACAGGGCTATGGCTACACCTTC.

The rearrangement joins TRBV4-1 to TRBJ1-3, with D perhaps matching TRBD1 (5 bases). Germline CDR1 MGHRA, CDR2 YSYEKL. The CDR3 runs 15 residues. The V end lost 4 bases, the J end lost 4 bases, and 14 bases lay between the germline ends. The CDR3 bases are TGCGCCAGCAGCCGGGCCGGGACGGCGGGAAACACCATATATTTT. Protein product: CASSRAGTAGNTIYF.

Turning to this clonotype: A much larger clone lies one base from this, so it may be a read error. The genes are TRBV20-1 and TRBJ2-1; D is unclear. Germline-derived CDR1 and CDR2 are DFQATT and SNEGSKA (reference sequence). This CDR3 is 12 amino acids long. The V and J ends lost 8 bases and 7 bases respectively, with 15 bases between them. The CDR3 DNA follows: TGCAGTACTACCATCCTTCGGAATGAGCAGTTCTTC. This codes for CSTTILRNEQFF.

This clonotype turned up a few times. V usage is TRBV20-1 and J usage is TRBJ1-2, with 9 bases aligning to TRBD1. Germline loops: CDR1 DFQATT, CDR2 SNEGSKA (reference sequence). This CDR3 spans 13 amino acids. The ends lost 5 bases at V and 5 bases at J; junction bases unmatched: 6. CDR3 protein: CSAVSDRGYGYTF. In DNA form, the CDR3 reads TGCAGTGCTGTCTCGGACAGGGGATATGGCTACACCTTC.

This clonotype was seen more than once but under ten times. The V gene is TRBV25-1, the J gene TRBJ2-1; 7 bases agree with TRBD2. Germline V gene lookup returns CDR1 MGHDK and CDR2 SYGVNS. The CDR3 extends over 15 amino acids. The trim removed 7 bases at V and 5 bases at J, leaving 11 bases unmatched. In nucleotides, the CDR3 is TGTGCCAGCAATATAAATGCGGGAGAAAACAATGAGCAGTTCTTC. Its protein product is CASNINAGENNEQFF. The full variable domain, completed using reference TRBV25-1 and TRBJ2-1, is EADIYQTPRYLVIGTGKKITLECSQTMGHDKMYWYQQDPGMELHLIHYSYGVNSTEKGDLSSESTVSRIRTEHFPLTLESARPSHTSQYLCASNINAGENNEQFFGPGTRLTVL.

J is TRBJ2-1 and V is TRBV2, with 7 bases that match TRBD1. The germline CDR1 and CDR2 sequences are SNHLY and FYNNEI. The CDR3 contains 13 residues. Trimming took 5 bases from V and 8 from J; bases not matched to a gene: 6. In nucleotides, the CDR3 is TGTGCCAGCAGTACCGGACAGGCCTATGAGCAGTTCTTC. Translation gives CASSTGQAYEQFF.

This chain links TRBV9 with TRBJ2-5; D might be TRBD1 (6 bases). The length of the CDR3 is 15 residues. The V gene's germline CDR1 is SGDLS and CDR2 YYNGEE. V was trimmed by 0 bases and J by 11 bases, leaving 20 bases between them. This chain's CDR3 is CASSVGAGVGYEQYF. The CDR3 DNA follows: TGTGCCAGCAGCGTAGGGGCAGGGGTCGGATATGAGCAGTACTTC. Using reference TRBV9 and TRBJ2-5 for the parts outside the CDR3, the full variable domain is DSGVTQTPKHLITATGQRVTLRCSPRSGDLSVYWYQQSLDQGLQFLIQYYNGEERAKGNILERFSAQQFPDLHSELNLSSLELGDSALYFCASSVGAGVGYEQYFGPGTRLLVL.

This clonotype was seen a few times. V and J are TRBV20-1 and TRBJ1-1; 7 positions agree with TRBD1. Germline lookup yields CDR1 DFQATT and CDR2 SNEGSKA (reference sequence). This CDR3 has 17 residues. V lost 0 bases and J lost 4; bases outside the gene matches: 14. The CDR3 DNA follows: TGCAGTGCTAGAGAGGGCGGGCGAGACAGGGAACGCACTGAAGCTTTCTTT. Its protein product is CSAREGGRDRERTEAFF.

The chain links TRBV5-1 to TRBJ1-1; D remains unclear. The CDR3 totals 15 residues. V lost 0 bases and J lost 1, with 10 bases in between. Per the germline V gene, CDR1 is SGHRS and CDR2 is YFSETQ. The CDR3 DNA sequence: TGCGCCAGCAGCTTGGTAGTTAATGGGAACACTGAAGCTTTCTTT. This sequence encodes CASSLVVNGNTEAFF. Combining the CDR3 with reference TRBV5-1 and TRBJ1-1 gives the whole variable domain KAGVTQTPRYLIKTRGQQVTLSCSPISGHRSVSWYQQTPGQGLQFLFEYFSETQRNKGNFPGRFSGRQFSNSRSEMNVSTLELGDSALYLCASSLVVNGNTEAFFGQGTRLTVV.

This clonotype showed up just once. The gene calls are TRBV3-1 and TRBJ2-5, with D perhaps being TRBD1 or TRBD2 (5 bases each). CDR1 and CDR2 from the germline V gene are LGHDT and YNNKEL (reference sequence). The V gene lost 8 bases and the J gene lost 6 bases, with 10 bases spanning the gap. The CDR3 totals 11 residues. CDR3 in amino acids: CASGTAQTQYF. As DNA, the CDR3 is TGTGCCAGCGGGACCGCCCAGACCCAGTACTTC.